The 21 T cell receptor beta chains below come from one sample, sequenced in a study of blood T cell repertoires in COVID-19. The data were produced by immunoSEQ multiplex PCR, yet TCRdb's version contains in-frame clones alone and is incomplete. The sample consists of approximately 97,000 clones, 91% of them appearing once. The specimen sequenced was peripheral blood. These TCRs come from a man younger than 35 with acute or convalescent COVID-19.

The V and J genes are TRBV19 and TRBJ1-1; a weak D match, TRBD1 (5 bases). CDR1 is LNHDA, CDR2 SQIVND, per germline (reference sequence). V lost 10 bases to trimming and J lost 1 base, with 13 bases between them. The CDR3 is made up of 13 amino acids. CDR3 region: CATIDRANTEAFF. The CDR3 DNA sequence: TGTGCCACTATAGACAGAGCGAACACTGAAGCTTTCTTT.

The V and J genes are TRBV9 and TRBJ2-1, with TRBD1 identical over 7 bases. The CDR3 is made up of 16 amino acids. V lost 4 bases, J lost 1 base, and 8 bases stayed unmatched. The germline V gene encodes CDR1 SGDLS and CDR2 YYNGEE. CDR3 residues: CASSTPGQSSYNEQFF. CDR3 sequence (DNA): TGTGCCAGCAGCACCCCGGGACAGTCTTCCTACAATGAGCAGTTCTTC. Based on the CDR3 plus reference TRBV9 and TRBJ2-1, the full variable domain is DSGVTQTPKHLITATGQRVTLRCSPRSGDLSVYWYQQSLDQGLQFLIQYYNGEERAKGNILERFSAQQFPDLHSELNLSSLELGDSALYFCASSTPGQSSYNEQFFGPGTRLTVL.

The rearrangement joins TRBV9 to TRBJ1-2; 10 bases map to TRBD1. V was pared by 0 bases and J by 7 bases, with 9 bases of the junction left unmatched. The germline V gene has CDR1 SGDLS and CDR2 YYNGEE. The CDR3 extends over 16 amino acids. CDR3: CASSVEARDRGGGYTF. Here the CDR3 DNA reads TGTGCCAGCAGCGTAGAGGCGAGGGACAGGGGAGGTGGCTACACCTTC.

The V call is TRBV3-1 (or the pseudogene TRBV3-2), the J call TRBJ2-1; TRBD2 is a possible D gene (5 bases). The CDR3 has 18 amino acids. The V gene lost 3 bases and the J gene lost 1 base, with 19 bases spanning the gap. Per germline, CDR1 LGHDT and CDR2 YNNKEL (reference sequence). CDR3 protein: CASSHFNPGRQSYNEQFF. CDR3 sequence (DNA): TGTGCCAGCAGCCATTTTAACCCTGGGAGACAATCCTACAATGAGCAGTTCTTC.

The gene calls are TRBV3-1 (or the pseudogene TRBV3-2) and TRBJ2-5; tentative D call: TRBD2 (7 bases). V was shortened by 0 bases and J by 0 bases, with 14 bases between the two germline ends. Germline V gives CDR1 LGHDT, CDR2 YNNKEL (reference sequence). This CDR3 is 17 amino acids long. Here the CDR3 DNA reads TGTGCCAGCAGCCAAGATAGGGGGGGCCCTTACCAAGAGACCCAGTACTTC. Amino acids: CASSQDRGGPYQETQYF.

This clone was counted a few times. The chain links TRBV7-9 to TRBJ1-1; D gene uncertain. V lost 2 bases and J 10 bases, leaving 11 bases between the germline ends. The CDR3 covers 12 residues. Looked up from germline, CDR1 is SEHNR and CDR2 is FQNEAQ (reference sequence). The CDR3, as DNA: TGTGCCAGCAGCTTAACGGGAGTTGGAGCTTTCTTT. The encoded protein is CASSLTGVGAFF.

The CDR3 sequence: CASSLTVNTEAFF. The CDR3 DNA is TGTGCCAGCAGCCTTACAGTTAACACTGAAGCTTTCTTT. The V gene is TRBV14, the J gene TRBJ1-1; no definite D call. The V end was cut by 4 bases, the J end by 2 bases, with 8 bases between. Germline V gene sequence: CDR1 SGHDN, CDR2 FVKESK. CDR3 length: 13 amino acids.

The chain has TRBV27 and TRBJ1-5, with D perhaps TRBD1 (5 bases). There are 14 residues in the CDR3. Germline V gene sequence: CDR1 MNHEY, CDR2 SMNVEV (reference sequence). V was pared by 3 bases and J by 5 bases, with 11 bases between. CDR3 DNA: TGTGCCAGCAGTTTTCGTGGAGGGGATCAGCCCCAGCATTTT. Protein product: CASSFRGGDQPQHF.

As to this clone: Different DNA sequences within this sample yield the same CDR3. CDR3 in amino acids: CASSRGQANTEAFF. The CDR3 nucleotides are TGCGCCAGCAGCAGGGGACAGGCCAACACTGAAGCTTTCTTT. This rearrangement joins TRBV5-1 to TRBJ1-1; TRBD1 matches 8 bases. J was trimmed by 2 bases and V by 4 bases; bases with no gene match: 4. Germline loops: CDR1 SGHRS, CDR2 YFSETQ. This CDR3 region has 14 residues. Full variable domain (remainder filled in from reference TRBV5-1 and TRBJ1-1): KAGVTQTPRYLIKTRGQQVTLSCSPISGHRSVSWYQQTPGQGLQFLFEYFSETQRNKGNFPGRFSGRQFSNSRSEMNVSTLELGDSALYLCASSRGQANTEAFFGQGTRLTVV.

This sequence joins TRBV21-1 and TRBJ2-3; TRBD2, the D gene given by the table, was not confirmed from the DNA. TRBV21-1 is tagged as a pseudogene. The CDR3 length is 17 residues. The DNA of the CDR3 is TGTGCCAGCAGCAAAGTTGAGGGACTACCTGACACAGATACGCAGTATTTT. This codes for CASSKVEGLPDTDTQYF.

V usage is TRBV6-5 and J usage is TRBJ2-4; 7 bases match TRBD1. The V segment lost 5 bases and the J segment 8 bases; nucleotides outside the gene matches: 3. CDR3 size: 12 residues. Germline V gives CDR1 MNHEY, CDR2 SVGAGI. This chain's CDR3 is CASSRDRHIQYF. The DNA for the CDR3 is TGTGCCAGCAGTCGGGACAGACACATTCAGTACTTC.

This clone came up once. The DNA for the CDR3 is TGTGCCTGGAGCGGGGACAGGGTCGGGGAAAAACTGTTTTTT. Translated, it gives CAWSGDRVGEKLFF. The chain links TRBV30 to TRBJ1-4; the match to TRBD1 covers 9 bases. Germline lookup yields CDR1 GTSNPN and CDR2 SVGIG (reference sequence). Trimming cost V 3 bases and J 8 bases; bases outside gene matches: 7. The CDR3 is made up of 14 amino acids.

This chain uses TRBV7-9 with TRBJ1-6, with 8 bases lining up with TRBD1. CDR3 length equals 16 residues. CDR1 is SEHNR, CDR2 FQNEAQ, per germline (reference sequence). V lost 2 bases to trimming and J lost 8 bases; unmatched junction nucleotides: 8. Written as DNA, the CDR3 is TGTGCCAGCAGCTTACAGGGGGCTAAACGGTATTCACCCCTCCACTTT. It translates to CASSLQGAKRYSPLHF.

The chain employs TRBV30 and TRBJ1-3; D is perhaps TRBD1 (5 bases). The germline V gene has CDR1 GTSNPN and CDR2 SVGIG (reference sequence). The V end was cut by 1 base, the J end by 2 bases, with 15 bases between. The CDR3 has 16 amino acids. In DNA form, the CDR3 reads TGTGCCTGGAGTGGGGACGGAGGGAAACCTGGAAACACCATATATTTT. Protein sequence: CAWSGDGGKPGNTIYF.

This clone was counted a single time. The rearrangement links TRBV27 to TRBJ1-1; D call uncertain. Germline V lookup: CDR1 MNHEY, CDR2 SMNVEV (reference sequence). V was cut by 7 bases and J by 7 bases, with 13 bases left in between. The CDR3 runs 12 residues. CDR3 region: CASIKGGNEAFF. The CDR3 bases are TGTGCCAGCATCAAAGGAGGGAATGAAGCTTTCTTT.

This clone was observed once. CDR3 region: CASSYGGGEGDTDTQYF. The DNA for the CDR3 is TGTGCCAGCAGTTACGGTGGGGGGGAAGGGGACACAGATACGCAGTATTTT. V is TRBV6-8 and J is TRBJ2-3; 7 bases align to TRBD2. Germline V gene data show CDR1 as MNHGY and CDR2 as SAAAGT. After removal of 2 bases from V and 2 bases from J, the junction contained 10 bases not matched to a gene. CDR3 length: 17 residues.

The chain uses TRBV19 and TRBJ2-5, with 10 bases matching TRBD1. With V trimmed by 7 bases and J by 5 bases, 16 bases remained unmatched. This CDR3 region has 17 residues. Germline loops: CDR1 LNHDA, CDR2 SQIVND (reference sequence). The CDR3 sequence: CASTPLRDRGFRETQYF. As DNA, the CDR3 is TGTGCCAGTACCCCCCTCCGGGACAGGGGATTCCGGGAGACCCAGTACTTC.

V usage is TRBV6-5 and J usage is TRBJ2-7, with TRBD1 matching over 9 bases. With 0 bases clipped from V and 8 bases from J, the junction kept 11 bases outside the gene matches. CDR3 length equals 16 residues. Germline-derived CDR1 and CDR2 are MNHEY and SVGAGI. This chain's CDR3 is CASSYSPGQGSVKQYF. In DNA, the CDR3 is TGTGCCAGCAGTTACTCACCGGGACAGGGTTCCGTCAAGCAGTACTTC.

This clone was seen a few times. The chain has TRBV18 and TRBJ2-7, with 7 nucleotides matching TRBD1. Trimming took 3 bases from V and 1 from J; bases not matched to a gene: 9. In germline, CDR1 is KGHSH, CDR2 LQKENI. This CDR3 is 16 amino acids long. CDR3: CASSPLDTGESYEQYF. CDR3 coding DNA: TGTGCCAGCTCACCCCTGGACACAGGGGAATCCTACGAGCAGTACTTC.

The gene calls are TRBV5-1 and TRBJ1-2; 8 bases agree with TRBD1. Per germline, CDR1 SGHRS and CDR2 YFSETQ. The ends lost 4 bases at V and 5 bases at J; junction bases unmatched: 16. The CDR3 is 17 amino acids. The CDR3 sequence: CASSGSISGQANYGYTF. Here the CDR3 DNA reads TGCGCCAGCAGCGGATCCATTTCGGGACAGGCGAATTATGGCTACACCTTC.

The V gene is TRBV19, the J gene TRBJ1-5; tentative D call: TRBD1 (6 bases). This CDR3 has 14 amino acids. V was cut by 5 bases and J by 7 bases, with 15 bases left in between. Germline V lookup: CDR1 LNHDA, CDR2 SQIVND (reference sequence). The DNA of the CDR3 is TGTGCCAGTAGTTACGGTCAGGGGAGCCAGCCCCAGCATTTT. This translates into CASSYGQGSQPQHF.